A single sample gave rise to the 11 T cell receptor beta chains below, sequenced in a study of CD4 T cells in relation to SARS-CoV-2 and coronaviruses. TCRdb keeps only in-frame clones here, not all; method: immunoSEQ multiplex PCR. The sample shows tens of thousands of clones, 60% to 80% of them seen only once. What these receptors recognize is not known. Sequencing was carried out using memory CD4+ T cells from PBMCs, cultured in vitro. The receptors were gathered from an adult with COVID-19.

V and J are TRBV27 and TRBJ2-1, with D maybe TRBD2 (6 bases). Trimming stripped 9 bases from V and 6 bases from J, with 18 bases between. The V gene's germline CDR1 is MNHEY and CDR2 SMNVEV (reference sequence). This CDR3 is built from 14 residues. CDR3 coding DNA: TGTGCCAGTACCGGGACTTGGCAAGGCAATGAGCAGTTCTTC. Translation gives CASTGTWQGNEQFF.

The CDR3 nucleotides read TGTGCCAGCAGTTTAAGCAGGGGAGCAACTAATGAAAAACTGTTTTTT. Its translation is CASSLSRGATNEKLFF. The rearrangement links TRBV27 to TRBJ1-4, with a weak D call TRBD1 (6 bases). The CDR3 contains 16 residues. The germline gives CDR1 MNHEY, CDR2 SMNVEV (reference sequence). The V gene lost 2 bases and the J gene lost 0 bases, with 10 bases spanning the gap.

The gene calls are TRBV5-1 and TRBJ2-7; D may be TRBD1 (6 bases). Per germline, CDR1 SGHRS and CDR2 YFSETQ. V lost 4 bases and J lost 6, with 17 bases in between. The CDR3 sequence is 14 residues long. DNA of the CDR3: TGCGCCAGCAGCCCCCGGACAGTTCTGACCGAGCAGTACTTC. Translating it yields CASSPRTVLTEQYF.

The chain carries TRBV19 and TRBJ2-3, with 13 bases matching TRBD2. V dropped 5 bases and J dropped 1; count of bases not matched to a gene: 3. Looked up from germline, CDR1 is LNHDA and CDR2 is SQIVND (reference sequence). The CDR3 is 16 amino acids. The CDR3 sequence is CASSRTSGGGTDTQYF. The CDR3, as DNA: TGTGCCAGTAGTCGGACTAGCGGGGGCGGCACAGATACGCAGTATTTT.

The J gene is TRBJ2-2, the V gene TRBV27; a possible D gene is TRBD2 (5 bases). This CDR3 spans 15 amino acids. V gave up 2 bases and J gave up 0 bases, with 7 bases separating them. Germline V gives CDR1 MNHEY, CDR2 SMNVEV (reference sequence). The CDR3 region has the DNA TGTGCCAGCAGTTTAGGGAGTGCGAACACCGGGGAGCTGTTTTTT. Its translation: CASSLGSANTGELFF.

This clone has only a few counts. The chain is built from TRBV7-9 and TRBJ2-1; 8 positions match TRBD2. The V gene's germline CDR1 is SEHNR and CDR2 FQNEAQ (reference sequence). The CDR3 is 12 residues long. J gave up 8 bases and V 8 bases, and 5 bases lay outside the gene matches. The CDR3 reads CASGGRLYEQFF. CDR3 in DNA: TGTGCCAGCGGCGGGAGGTTGTATGAGCAGTTCTTC.

The chain carries TRBV9 and TRBJ1-1; D is unclear. V was shortened by 3 bases and J by 1 base, with 7 bases between the two germline ends. In germline, CDR1 is SGDLS, CDR2 YYNGEE. The CDR3 runs to 13 residues. CDR3 sequence (DNA): TGTGCCAGCAGCGAACTTAAGAACACTGAAGCTTTCTTT. It yields the protein CASSELKNTEAFF.

The table lists this clone with a few counts. V usage is TRBV12-3 or TRBV12-4 and J usage is TRBJ2-7, with D perhaps matching TRBD1 (7 bases). Trimming stripped 0 bases from V and 9 bases from J, with 12 bases between. The CDR3 runs 13 residues. The CDR3 loop reads CASSLARQGGQYF. In DNA, the CDR3 is TGTGCCAGCAGTTTAGCAAGACAGGGAGGGCAGTACTTC.

In the case of this clone: Lacking the conserved final phenylalanine or tryptophan, this CDR3 likely reflects a read error. The DNA is omitted, as the CDR3 cannot be located on it reliably, and the CDR3 follows TCRdb's listing. The gene calls are TRBV5-1 and TRBJ2-7; TRBD2 is the table's D call and was not checked against the DNA. Germline V gene sequence: CDR1 SGHRS, CDR2 YFSETQ. The CDR3 comprises 10 residues, both ends counted. CDR3 residues: CASSERERFS.

The chain recombines TRBV5-1 with TRBJ2-3; 7 nucleotides line up with TRBD2. The germline CDR1 and CDR2 sequences are SGHRS and YFSETQ. CDR3 length equals 16 residues. V was clipped by 0 bases and J by 0 bases; unmatched bases: 4. The CDR3 loop reads CASSLGGGDSTDTQYF. DNA for the CDR3: TGCGCCAGCAGCTTGGGGGGGGGAGACAGCACAGATACGCAGTATTTT.

This clone was seen more than once but under ten times. The gene calls are TRBV2 and TRBJ1-1, with D perhaps matching TRBD1 (6 bases). The CDR3 covers 14 residues. V dropped 6 bases and J dropped 3 bases, with 14 bases sitting between them. Germline CDR1 and CDR2: SNHLY and FYNNEI. The CDR3 nucleotides read TGTGCCAGCAGCTCAGACAGGTTCGACACTGAAGCTTTCTTT. This codes for CASSSDRFDTEAFF.